These 15 T cell receptor beta chains originate from one sample sequenced in a study of neurological immune-mediated disorders. TCRdb recomputed calls from the 5' RACE reads with MiXCR, one row per CDR3 protein. The table records 69,000 or so distinct CDR3 sequences, roughly 4.4% of them present only once. What was sequenced was PBMCs. Every receptor here comes from a woman in her seventies with multiple sclerosis.

This clonotype was seen more than once but under ten times. The rearrangement uses TRBV4-3 and TRBJ2-3; the D gene is possibly TRBD2 (5 bases). Germline CDR1 reads LGHNA; CDR2 reads YSLEER. Trimming left V 1 base short and J 1 base short, with 12 bases between. The CDR3 extends over 16 amino acids. CDR3 in amino acids: CASSQAIARGTDTQYF. DNA of the CDR3: TGCGCCAGCAGCCAAGCAATAGCGAGAGGCACAGATACGCAGTATTTT.

This clonotype was found many times. This chain connects TRBV12-3 or TRBV12-4 to TRBJ2-3; the match to TRBD1 covers 11 bases. CDR3 length equals 16 residues. Trimming took 7 bases from V and 5 from J; bases not matched to a gene: 11. The CDR3 sequence is CASNSPGQGAEDTQYF. In DNA, the CDR3 is TGTGCCAGCAATTCCCCCGGACAGGGGGCGGAAGATACGCAGTATTTT.

In this sample, this clonotype turned up many times. The chain carries TRBV20-1 and TRBJ1-2, with D possibly being TRBD1 (5 bases). The CDR3 spans 14 residues. V was clipped by 0 bases and J by 4 bases, with 12 bases between them. CDR1 and CDR2 from the germline V gene are DFQATT and SNEGSKA (reference sequence). This chain's CDR3 is CSARDDSNSYGYTF. DNA of the CDR3: TGCAGTGCTAGAGATGACAGCAATTCCTATGGCTACACCTTC.

This clonotype has a count of ten or more. This chain connects TRBV6-5 to TRBJ1-1, with a weak D call TRBD1 (5 bases). The ends were cut back, 1 base at V and 2 bases at J, with 11 bases in the middle. CDR3 length: 15 residues. The germline V gene encodes CDR1 MNHEY and CDR2 SVGAGI. The CDR3 protein is CASSYFGRGNTEAFF. The CDR3 DNA is TGTGCCAGCAGTTACTTCGGTAGGGGTAACACTGAAGCTTTCTTT.

This clonotype was recorded at least ten times. The chain couples TRBV20-1 to TRBJ1-1, with no clear D. Germline CDR1 and CDR2: DFQATT and SNEGSKA (reference sequence). The V and J ends lost 0 bases and 0 bases respectively, with 8 bases between them. This CDR3 has 14 amino acids. The CDR3 loop is CSAREGPLNTEAFF. In nucleotides, the CDR3 is TGCAGTGCTAGAGAAGGACCGCTGAACACTGAAGCTTTCTTT.

This clonotype occurred many times. The J gene is TRBJ2-6, the V gene TRBV18; D might be TRBD1 or TRBD2, each matching 6 bases. The CDR3 sequence is 13 residues long. The V end was cut by 6 bases, the J end by 11 bases, with 14 bases between. Germline CDR1 KGHSH, CDR2 LQKENI. The CDR3 sequence is CASSGGTGDVLTF. CDR3 bases: TGTGCCAGCTCGGGGGGCACCGGCGACGTCCTGACTTTC.

This clonotype was found many times. The DNA of the CDR3 is TGCAGTGCTAGAGTGAACGGGAGGGACGCTGAGCAGTTCTTC. Its protein is CSARVNGRDAEQFF. The V gene is TRBV20-1, the J gene TRBJ2-1; 8 nucleotides align to TRBD2. V shed 1 base, J shed 9 bases, and the junction held 8 bases outside the gene matches. Germline V gene data show CDR1 as DFQATT and CDR2 as SNEGSKA (reference sequence). This CDR3 comprises 14 residues.

This clonotype came up a few times. The J gene is TRBJ2-3, the V gene TRBV6-5, with D tentatively TRBD1 (6 bases). The CDR3 runs to 13 residues. The V and J ends lost 4 bases and 6 bases respectively, with 11 bases between them. Per germline, CDR1 MNHEY and CDR2 SVGAGI. CDR3 sequence (DNA): TGTGCCAGCAGTTCCAGGACAGTGGATACGCAGTATTTT. It is translated as CASSSRTVDTQYF.

This clonotype was counted at least ten times. V usage is TRBV12-3 or TRBV12-4 and J usage is TRBJ2-2; 8 bases are shared with TRBD1. The V segment lost 3 bases and the J segment 3 bases; nucleotides outside the gene matches: 3. This CDR3 comprises 15 residues. The CDR3 loop is CASSFHRGDTGELFF. The CDR3 nucleotides read TGTGCCAGCAGTTTCCACAGGGGGGACACCGGGGAGCTGTTTTTT.

Details on this clonotype: A read error may produce the germline difference seen at one junction end. The J gene is TRBJ2-1, the V gene TRBV3-1; D ambiguous. Germline-derived CDR1 and CDR2 are LGHDT and YNNKEL (reference sequence). The CDR3 sequence is 12 residues long. As DNA, the CDR3 is TGTGACAGCAGCAAAGCCCCTAGTGAGCAGTTCTTC. The encoded protein is CDSSKAPSEQFF.

This clonotype was observed many times. V is TRBV6-4 and J is TRBJ2-1, with a weak D call TRBD2 (5 bases). Deletions cut 4 bases from V and 5 bases from J, with 15 bases between. The germline V gene has CDR1 MRHNA and CDR2 SNTAGT. The CDR3 has 15 residues. The CDR3 region is CASSAGLRGDNEQFF. The CDR3 DNA reads TGTGCCAGCAGTGCCGGACTTAGAGGTGACAATGAGCAGTTCTTC.

Notes on this clonotype: A read error is possible here, since a much larger clone lies one base away. The CDR3 bases are TGCAGTGCGACGATAGCGGGGTCTAGCACAGATACGCAGTATTTT. Translating gives CSATIAGSSTDTQYF. The chain carries TRBV20-1 and TRBJ2-3, with 8 positions matching TRBD2. The germline gives CDR1 DFQATT, CDR2 SNEGSKA (reference sequence). This CDR3 is built from 15 residues. Trimming took 6 bases from V and 0 from J; bases not matched to a gene: 8.

This clonotype was observed at least ten times. Written as DNA, the CDR3 is TGTGCCAGCAGCTTAACAGGGGGCCGCGAGACCCAGTACTTC. Translated, it gives CASSLTGGRETQYF. The V gene is TRBV7-9, the J gene TRBJ2-5; 9 positions match TRBD1. J was trimmed by 5 bases and V by 2 bases; bases with no gene match: 3. The CDR3 is made up of 14 amino acids. Germline CDR1 SEHNR, CDR2 FQNEAQ (reference sequence).

This clonotype has at least ten counts. The V gene is TRBV20-1, the J gene TRBJ2-7; 8 bases agree with TRBD2. The ends lost 0 bases at V and 4 bases at J; junction bases unmatched: 11. From germline, CDR1 is DFQATT and CDR2 SNEGSKA (reference sequence). The CDR3 spans 16 residues. DNA for the CDR3: TGCAGTGCTAGAGACCCGAAGCGGGAGAGTAGGTACGAGCAGTACTTC. Protein sequence: CSARDPKRESRYEQYF.

At least ten counts were recorded for this clonotype. V is TRBV3-1 and J is TRBJ1-2; D might be TRBD1 (6 bases). V dropped 3 bases and J dropped 4 bases, with 15 bases sitting between them. The CDR3 covers 15 residues. The germline V gene encodes CDR1 LGHDT and CDR2 YNNKEL (reference sequence). The CDR3 region has the DNA TGTGCCAGCAGCCAGATCGCGGGGGCTGGCTATGGCTACACCTTC. Translating it yields CASSQIAGAGYGYTF.